One sample yielded the 3 T cell receptor beta chains listed below, sequenced in a study of T cells after yellow fever vaccination. TCRdb reanalysed the 5' RACE reads using MiXCR and keeps one entry per CDR3 protein. The sample lists some 290,000 distinct CDR3 sequences; roughly a tenth were seen once. The material was CD4+ T cells sorted from PBMCs, obtained 45 days after the yellow fever booster vaccination. These receptors were collected from a man aged 18 to 35 who received the YFV17D yellow fever vaccine.

A few counts support this clonotype. The V gene is TRBV5-4, the J gene TRBJ2-5; 7 bases map to TRBD2. J gave up 1 base and V 2 bases, and 5 bases lay outside the gene matches. The CDR3 totals 15 residues. CDR1 and CDR2 from the germline V gene are SGHNT and YYREEE (reference sequence). The CDR3 DNA is TGTGCCAGCAGCTTTAGCGGGTCCTCCCAAGAGACCCAGTACTTC. It yields the protein CASSFSGSSQETQYF. The entire variable domain, with the rest obtained from reference TRBV5-4 and TRBJ2-5, is as follows: ETGVTQSPTHLIKTRGQQVTLRCSSQSGHNTVSWYQQALGQGPQFIFQYYREEENGRGNFPPRFSGLQFPNYSSELNVNALELDDSALYLCASSFSGSSQETQYFGPGTRLLVL.

In its sample, this clonotype was seen a few times. The chain links TRBV5-4 to TRBJ1-1, with D unclear. Trimming left V 1 base short and J 4 bases short, with 14 bases between. CDR3 length: 15 amino acids. Germline CDR1 is SGHNT and CDR2 is YYREEE (reference sequence). The CDR3 coding sequence is TGTGCCAGCAGCTTGATCGAGGGAGTCACCACTGAAGCTTTCTTT. Translation gives CASSLIEGVTTEAFF.

This clonotype came up many times. The chain uses TRBV5-5 and TRBJ1-2, with D uncertain. The CDR3 sequence is 12 residues long. Trimming cost V 7 bases and J 12 bases, with 19 bases left between them. In germline, CDR1 is SGHKS, CDR2 YYEKEE (reference sequence). Here the CDR3 reads CASGIFGGVDTF. For the CDR3, the DNA is TGTGCCAGCGGGATATTCGGAGGTGTGGACACCTTC.